This entry features one TCR beta chain sequence. This specimen belongs to a study of blood T cell repertoires in COVID-19. The wider study: Samples taken during acute and convalescent COVID-19 were collected in the United States, Italy and Spain.

Profiling relied on immunoSEQ multiplex PCR, and the TCRdb table lists in-frame clones only, not all of them. The sample lists tens of thousands of clones, around 73% occurring once. Germline assignment: CDR1 MNHEY and CDR2 SMNVEV (reference sequence). V lost 3 bases, J lost 8 bases, and 9 bases stayed unmatched. The CDR3 runs 15 residues. The sequence was collected from a man between 70 and 80 years old with acute or convalescent COVID-19. Sample: peripheral blood. The V and J genes are TRBV27 and TRBJ2-1; 8 positions agree with TRBD2. The CDR3 DNA is TGTGCCAGCAGTTTTCGGGGGGGCGACTTCGATGAGCAGTTCTTC. Translation: CASSFRGGDFDEQFF.